Following are 7 T cell receptor beta chains from one sample sequenced in a study of blood T cell repertoires in COVID-19. Profiling relied on immunoSEQ multiplex PCR, and the TCRdb table lists in-frame clones only, not all of them. The sample lists fewer than 90,000 clones, roughly 90% occurring once. The sample was peripheral blood. The source of these receptors is a man in his sixties or seventies with acute or convalescent COVID-19.

The chain is built from TRBV5-4 and TRBJ2-2, with TRBD1 matching over 10 bases. There are 15 residues in the CDR3. Germline V gene sequence: CDR1 SGHNT, CDR2 YYREEE (reference sequence). J was trimmed by 5 bases and V by 3 bases; bases with no gene match: 4. In DNA form, the CDR3 reads TGTGCCAGCAGCTCTCGGGACAGGGGAACCGGGGAGCTGTTTTTT. This encodes CASSSRDRGTGELFF.

A few counts support this clone. The chain combines TRBV5-5 with TRBJ1-6; 8 positions match TRBD1. Germline assignment: CDR1 SGHKS and CDR2 YYEKEE (reference sequence). This CDR3 has 14 residues. V dropped 0 bases and J dropped 9; count of bases not matched to a gene: 2. This CDR3 reads CASSLEQGVSPLHF. In DNA, the CDR3 is TGTGCCAGCAGCTTGGAACAGGGGGTTTCACCCCTCCACTTT. Variable domain in full (rest from reference TRBV5-5 and TRBJ1-6): DAGVTQSPTHLIKTRGQQVTLRCSPISGHKSVSWYQQVLGQGPQFIFQYYEKEERGRGNFPDRFSARQFPNYSSELNVNALLLGDSALYLCASSLEQGVSPLHFGNGTRLTVT.

This chain connects TRBV6-2 or TRBV6-3 to TRBJ2-1, with 10 bases lining up with TRBD2. The CDR3 sequence is 16 residues long. Losses at the gene ends were 5 bases for V and 2 bases for J; bases not matched to a gene: 6. Germline CDR1 is MNHEY and CDR2 is SVGEGT. Here the CDR3 DNA reads TGTGCCAGCAGTAGACTAGCGGGTTTGACCTACAATGAGCAGTTCTTC. Its protein product is CASSRLAGLTYNEQFF.

This rearrangement joins TRBV2 to TRBJ1-5; D remains ambiguous. Germline V gene lookup returns CDR1 SNHLY and CDR2 FYNNEI. CDR3 length equals 15 residues. V lost 3 bases, J lost 0 bases, and 9 bases lay in between. The CDR3 DNA reads TGTGCCAGCAGTGACAGCGAGTATAGCAATCAGCCCCAGCATTTT. Protein product: CASSDSEYSNQPQHF.

The rearrangement uses TRBV10-3 and TRBJ2-1; 12 positions match TRBD2. Trimming removed 2 bases from V and 12 bases from J; junction bases left unmatched: 2. The CDR3 extends over 13 amino acids. Germline values: CDR1 ENHRY, CDR2 SYGVKD. CDR3 bases: TGTGCCATCAGTGAGACGGGACTAGCGGGGCAGTTCTTC. Its translation is CAISETGLAGQFF.

This chain connects TRBV7-9 to TRBJ2-1, with 7 bases that match TRBD2. Germline lookup yields CDR1 SEHNR and CDR2 FQNEAQ (reference sequence). This CDR3 spans 14 amino acids. The V segment lost 0 bases and the J segment 8 bases; nucleotides outside the gene matches: 4. In nucleotides, the CDR3 is TGTGCCAGCAGCTTAGCGGGAGGGTGGGATGAGCAGTTCTTC. Protein product: CASSLAGGWDEQFF.

This rearrangement joins TRBV3-1 (or the pseudogene TRBV3-2) to TRBJ2-3, with TRBD1 matching over 7 bases. The germline V gene has CDR1 LGHDT and CDR2 YNNKEL (reference sequence). Trimming cost V 3 bases and J 3 bases; bases outside gene matches: 6. The CDR3 loop spans 15 amino acids. Here the CDR3 reads CASSHRDRATDTQYF. CDR3 nucleotide sequence: TGTGCCAGCAGCCACAGGGACAGAGCGACAGATACGCAGTATTTT.